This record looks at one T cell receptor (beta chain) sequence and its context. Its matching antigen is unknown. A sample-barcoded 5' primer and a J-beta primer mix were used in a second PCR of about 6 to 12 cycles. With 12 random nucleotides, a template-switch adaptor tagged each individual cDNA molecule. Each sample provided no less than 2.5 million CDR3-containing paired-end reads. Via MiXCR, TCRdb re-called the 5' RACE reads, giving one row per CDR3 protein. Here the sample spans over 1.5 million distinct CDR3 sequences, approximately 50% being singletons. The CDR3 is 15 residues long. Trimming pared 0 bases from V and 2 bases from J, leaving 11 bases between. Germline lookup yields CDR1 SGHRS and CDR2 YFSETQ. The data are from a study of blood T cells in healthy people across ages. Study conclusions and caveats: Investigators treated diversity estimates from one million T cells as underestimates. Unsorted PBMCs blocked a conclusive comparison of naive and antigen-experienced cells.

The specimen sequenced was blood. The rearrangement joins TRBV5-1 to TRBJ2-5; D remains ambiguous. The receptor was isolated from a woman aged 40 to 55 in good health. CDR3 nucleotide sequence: TGCGCCAGCAGCTTGGTGGGTCGCCCTCAAGAGACCCAGTACTTC. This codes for CASSLVGRPQETQYF.